This T cell receptor (beta chain) was sequenced during a study of T cell responses to AZD1222 COVID-19 vaccine. Study-wide findings and caveats: In all cases, repertoires were sampled only after the peak T cell response.

Some clones are missing from TCRdb's copy, which holds only in-frame ones; the method was immunoSEQ multiplex PCR. In the table there are 150,000 to 250,000 clones, under 95% of which are singletons. V gave up 6 bases and J gave up 7 bases; unmatched junction bases: 17. This CDR3 is 16 amino acids long. Germline values: CDR1 SGHTA, CDR2 FQGNSA. Comment on this clone: Its antigen is still unknown.

This specimen consisted of peripheral blood, obtained 28 days after the second AZD1222 dose. The V gene is TRBV7-2, the J gene TRBJ2-5; 7 nucleotides line up with TRBD1. The sequence derives from an adult who received the AZD1222 COVID-19 vaccine. The CDR3: CASRHRPGQKKGTQYF. The CDR3 DNA is TGTGCCAGCAGACACAGACCGGGACAGAAGAAAGGGACCCAGTACTTC.